A selection of T cell receptor beta chains follows, all from one sample in a study of cytomegalovirus exposure and HLA in healthy donors. TCRdb's copy holds only in-frame clones and misses some; the assay was immunoSEQ multiplex PCR. The table includes some 130,000 clones, approximately 80% detected once. What was sequenced was PBMCs. The receptor set was obtained from a man aged 25-45 years in good health and CMV-seronegative. CDR3s leave out the opening cysteine and the closing phenylalanine or tryptophan. The order of the fields is V gene, CDR3 length, CDR3 protein.

v_gene: TRBV5-1; len: 13; CDR3aa: ASRSGTGHNNEQF
v_gene: TRBV19; len: 8; CDR3aa: ASSDQPQH
v_gene: TRBV28; len: 9; CDR3aa: ASQGGEKLF
v_gene: TRBV10-3; len: 13; CDR3aa: AISPRPMDTGELF
v_gene: TRBV28; len: 10; CDR3aa: ATLSGANVLT
v_gene: TRBV27; len: 13; CDR3aa: ASSLSLAGPDTQY
v_gene: TRBV28; len: 14; CDR3aa: ASSRRLGKESTEAF
v_gene: TRBV30; len: 12; CDR3aa: AWTFRGTTLIYT
v_gene: TRBV19; len: 16; CDR3aa: ASSTSVIGLALQETQY
v_gene: TRBV30; len: 9; CDR3aa: AWSTRGGYT
v_gene: TRBV18; len: 13; CDR3aa: ASSPMGQGTDTQY
v_gene: TRBV7-2; len: 13; CDR3aa: ASSREVGLQGGQF
v_gene: TRBV28; len: 12; CDR3aa: ASSLSQGTYEQY
v_gene: TRBV19; len: 14; CDR3aa: ASSIDGTGPNYGYT
v_gene: TRBV28; len: 14; CDR3aa: ASSTTGGHPRGEQY
v_gene: TRBV27; len: 11; CDR3aa: ASQGQFNQPQH